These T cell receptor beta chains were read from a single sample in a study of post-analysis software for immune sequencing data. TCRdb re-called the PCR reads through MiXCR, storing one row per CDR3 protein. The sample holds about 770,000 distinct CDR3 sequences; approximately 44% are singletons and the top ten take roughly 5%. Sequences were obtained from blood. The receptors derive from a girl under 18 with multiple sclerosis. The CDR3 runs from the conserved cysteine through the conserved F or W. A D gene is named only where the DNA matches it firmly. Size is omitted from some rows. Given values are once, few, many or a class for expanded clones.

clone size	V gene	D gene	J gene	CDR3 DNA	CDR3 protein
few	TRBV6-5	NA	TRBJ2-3	TGTGCCAGCAATAAGGATTCAGGGGACCCCACAGATACGCAGTATTTT	CASNKDSGDPTDTQYF
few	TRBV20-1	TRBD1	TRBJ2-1	TGCAGTGGACGGGACAGGCCCAATGAGCAGTTCTTC	CSGRDRPNEQFF
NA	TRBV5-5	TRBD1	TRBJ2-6	TGTGCCAGCAGCTTGGCCGGGACAGGGATAACCGGGGCCAACGTCCTGACTTTC	CASSLAGTGITGANVLTF
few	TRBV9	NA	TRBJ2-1	TGTGCCAGCAGCGTAGGGCTGGGACCTTCGGGTGAGCAGTTCTTC	CASSVGLGPSGEQFF
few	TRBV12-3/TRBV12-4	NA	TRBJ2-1	TGTGCCAGCAGTTTCGCTGGGACTACCCAGGGGGGTGAGCAGTTCTTC	CASSFAGTTQGGEQFF
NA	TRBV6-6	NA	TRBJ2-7	TGTGCCAGGAGCCCCCCTCAGGGTTCCTACGAGCAGTACTTC	CARSPPQGSYEQYF
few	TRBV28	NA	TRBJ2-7	TGTGCCAGCTGGAGGGGACCGGCGAACTACGAGCAGTACTTC	CASWRGPANYEQYF
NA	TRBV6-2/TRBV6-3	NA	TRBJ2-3	TGTGCCAGCAGTCGGGACTCGATATCGCAGTATTTT	CASSRDSISQYF
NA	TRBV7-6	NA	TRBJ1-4	TGTGCCAGCAGCTTAGACGGGACCGCCAGTGAAAAACTGTTTTTT	CASSLDGTASEKLFF
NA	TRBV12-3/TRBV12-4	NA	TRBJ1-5	TGTGCCAGCAGTCCCGCGACAGGTCGAGAGCCCCAGCATTTT	CASSPATGREPQHF
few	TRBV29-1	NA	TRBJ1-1	TGCAGCGTCTGGGACACTAACACTGAAGCTTTCTTT	CSVWDTNTEAFF
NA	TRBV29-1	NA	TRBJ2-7	TGCAGCGTTGCGCAGGGGACCTCCTACGAGCAGTACTTC	CSVAQGTSYEQYF
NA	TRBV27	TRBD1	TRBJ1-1	TGTGCCAGCAGTTTATCCCCAGGGGGCATGAACACTGAAGCTTTCTTT	CASSLSPGGMNTEAFF
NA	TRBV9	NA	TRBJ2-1	TGTGCCAGCAGCCCCCTCCGGGACAATGAGCAGTTCTTC	CASSPLRDNEQFF
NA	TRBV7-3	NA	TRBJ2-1	TGTGCCAGCAGCGGGCGACGGGTCCGCAATGAGCAGTTCTTC	CASSGRRVRNEQFF